This is a list of T cell receptor beta chains from one sample in a study of blood T cell repertoires in COVID-19. Profiling relied on immunoSEQ multiplex PCR, and the TCRdb table lists in-frame clones only, not all of them. The sample carries about 300,000 clones, approximately 83% recorded once. The sequenced sample was peripheral blood. These TCRs come from a human donor in a cohort sampled during active COVID-19. The CDR3 runs from the conserved cysteine through the conserved F or W. D genes are given only for firm matches. Clone size appears in some rows only: once, few, many, or a class for an expanded clone.

NA	14	NA	TRBV28	TRBJ2-2	CASSFGLYTGELFF	TGTGCCAGCAGTTTTGGACTGTACACCGGGGAGCTGTTTTTT
TRBD2	14	once	TRBV10-2	TRBJ2-7	CASSDWREFREQYF	TGCGCCAGCAGTGATTGGCGGGAGTTTCGCGAGCAGTACTTC
TRBD1	16	NA	TRBV19	TRBJ1-4	CASSLRWTGAHEKLFF	TGTGCCAGTAGTCTCCGGTGGACAGGGGCACATGAAAAACTGTTTTTT
NA	13	NA	TRBV19	TRBJ1-2	CASSIGGSGGYTF	TGTGCCAGTAGTATAGGAGGGTCGGGTGGCTACACCTTC
TRBD1	16	NA	TRBV6-6	TRBJ1-5	CASSPRPGGSNQPQHF	TGTGCCAGCAGTCCCCGCCCAGGGGGTAGCAATCAGCCCCAGCATTTT
TRBD1	15	once	TRBV18	TRBJ1-1	CASSLQGVQNTEAFF	TGTGCCAGCTCACTACAGGGGGTTCAGAACACTGAAGCTTTCTTT
NA	13	NA	TRBV6-6	TRBJ2-7	CASSLSTGVEQYF	TGTGCCAGCAGTTTATCGACCGGGGTCGAGCAGTACTTC
NA	14	NA	TRBV10-1	TRBJ2-3	CASSESRNTDTQYF	TGCGCCAGCAGTGAATCTAGGAACACAGATACGCAGTATTTT
TRBD2	16	NA	TRBV5-5	TRBJ2-1	CASSFPSGVFYNEQFF	TGTGCCAGCAGCTTCCCTAGCGGGGTTTTTTACAATGAGCAGTTCTTC
NA	11	NA	TRBV2	TRBJ1-1	CASSSAVIAFF	TGTGCCAGCAGTTCAGCGGTAATCGCTTTCTTT
NA	14	NA	TRBV11-3	TRBJ2-7	CASSLGDNSYEQYF	TGTGCCAGCAGCTTAGGGGACAACTCCTACGAGCAGTACTTC
NA	15	NA	TRBV7-9	TRBJ2-7	CASSLARGASTKQYF	TGTGCCAGCAGCTTAGCGCGTGGGGCATCAACGAAGCAGTACTTC
TRBD1	14	NA	TRBV5-1	TRBJ2-5	CASSFGQVQETQYF	TGCGCCAGCAGCTTTGGACAGGTCCAAGAGACCCAGTACTTC
NA	13	NA	TRBV7-2	TRBJ2-2	CASSSSGPGELFF	TGTGCCAGCAGCAGTAGCGGTCCTGGGGAGCTGTTTTTT
TRBD1	16	NA	TRBV5-5	TRBJ2-7	CASSLVTGTGSYEQYF	TGTGCCAGCAGCTTGGTTACCGGGACAGGGTCCTACGAGCAGTACTTC
TRBD1	15	NA	TRBV16	TRBJ2-5	CASSRQAGGKETQYF	TGTGCCAGCAGCCGACAGGCAGGGGGAAAAGAGACCCAGTACTTC
NA	15	NA	TRBV5-1	TRBJ2-7	CASSLVGGESYEQYF	TGCGCCAGCAGCTTGGTTGGGGGCGAGTCCTACGAGCAGTACTTC
TRBD2	14	once	TRBV28	TRBJ2-3	CASRTAGRADTQYF	TGTGCCAGCCGAACAGCCGGGAGGGCAGATACGCAGTATTTT
NA	14	NA	TRBV6-5	TRBJ2-3	CASSPERSTDTQYF	TGTGCCAGCAGTCCCGAGCGGAGCACAGATACGCAGTATTTT
NA	13	NA	TRBV2	TRBJ2-1	CASSTGLPNEQFF	TGTGCCAGCAGCACGGGACTCCCCAATGAGCAGTTCTTC